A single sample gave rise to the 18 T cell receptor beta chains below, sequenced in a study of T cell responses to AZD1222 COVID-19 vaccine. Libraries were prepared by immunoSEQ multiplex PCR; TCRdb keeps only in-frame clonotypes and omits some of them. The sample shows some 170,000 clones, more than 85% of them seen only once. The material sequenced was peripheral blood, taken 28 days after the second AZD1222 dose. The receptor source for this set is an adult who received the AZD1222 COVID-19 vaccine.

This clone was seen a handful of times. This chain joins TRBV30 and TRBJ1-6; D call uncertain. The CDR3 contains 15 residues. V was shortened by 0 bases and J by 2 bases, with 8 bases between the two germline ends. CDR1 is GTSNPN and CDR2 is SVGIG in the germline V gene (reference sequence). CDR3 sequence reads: CAWSVGRAYNSPLHF. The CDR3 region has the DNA TGTGCCTGGAGTGTAGGACGGGCCTATAATTCACCCCTCCACTTT. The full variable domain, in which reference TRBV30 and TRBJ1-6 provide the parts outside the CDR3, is SQTIHQWPATLVQPVGSPLSLECTVEGTSNPNLYWYRQAAGRGLQLLFYSVGIGQISSEVPQNLSASRPQDRQFILSSKKLLLSDSGFYLCAWSVGRAYNSPLHFGNGTRLTVT.

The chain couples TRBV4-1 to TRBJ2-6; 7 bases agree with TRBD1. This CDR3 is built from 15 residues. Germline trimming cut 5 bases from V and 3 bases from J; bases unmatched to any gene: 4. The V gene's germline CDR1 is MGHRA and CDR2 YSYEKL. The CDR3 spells CASSENRGGANVLTF. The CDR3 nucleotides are TGCGCCAGCAGCGAAAACAGGGGTGGGGCCAACGTCCTGACTTTC.

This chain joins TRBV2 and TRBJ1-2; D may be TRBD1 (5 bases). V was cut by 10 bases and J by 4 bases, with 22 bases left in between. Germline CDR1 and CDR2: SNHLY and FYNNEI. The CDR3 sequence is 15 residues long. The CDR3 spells CATQGVQGFGYGYTF. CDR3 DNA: TGTGCCACGCAGGGTGTTCAGGGTTTTGGCTATGGCTACACCTTC.

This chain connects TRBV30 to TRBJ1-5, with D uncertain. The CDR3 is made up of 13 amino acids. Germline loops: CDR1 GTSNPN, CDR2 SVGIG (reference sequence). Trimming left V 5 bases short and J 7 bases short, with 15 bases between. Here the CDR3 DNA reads TGTGCCTGGGCCTCGGGTTCCAAACAGCCCCAGCATTTT. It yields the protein CAWASGSKQPQHF.

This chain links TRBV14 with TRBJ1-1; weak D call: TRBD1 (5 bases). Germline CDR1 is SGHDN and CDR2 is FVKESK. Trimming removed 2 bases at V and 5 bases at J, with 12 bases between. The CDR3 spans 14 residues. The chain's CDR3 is CASSQRGTDTEAFF. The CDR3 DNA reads TGTGCCAGCAGCCAAAGAGGGACGGATACTGAAGCTTTCTTT. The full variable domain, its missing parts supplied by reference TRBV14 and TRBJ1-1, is EAGVTQFPSHSVIEKGQTVTLRCDPISGHDNLYWYRRVMGKEIKFLLHFVKESKQDESGMPNNRFLAERTGGTYSTLKVQPAELEDSGVYFCASSQRGTDTEAFFGQGTRLTVV.

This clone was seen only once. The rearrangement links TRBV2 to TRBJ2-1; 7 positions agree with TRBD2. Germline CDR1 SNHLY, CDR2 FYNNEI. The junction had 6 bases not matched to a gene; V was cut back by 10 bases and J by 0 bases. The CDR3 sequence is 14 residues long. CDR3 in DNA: TGTGCCACACTAGCGCTGAGCTCCTACAATGAGCAGTTCTTC. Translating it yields CATLALSSYNEQFF.

CDR3 loop: CASRMGLAGSYEQYF. The CDR3, as DNA: TGTGCCAGCAGGATGGGACTAGCGGGATCCTACGAGCAGTACTTC. V and J are TRBV2 and TRBJ2-7; TRBD2 matches at 13 bases. CDR1 is SNHLY, CDR2 FYNNEI, per germline. V trimming: 6 bases; J trimming: 1 base; junction bases outside the gene matches: 3. This CDR3 contains 15 residues.

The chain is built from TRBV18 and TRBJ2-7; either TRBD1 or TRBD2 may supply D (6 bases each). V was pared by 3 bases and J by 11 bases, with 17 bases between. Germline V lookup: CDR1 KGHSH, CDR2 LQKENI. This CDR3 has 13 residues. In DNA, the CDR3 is TGTGCCAGCTCACCTCCACAGGGTCGGAGGGAGTACTTC. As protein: CASSPPQGRREYF.

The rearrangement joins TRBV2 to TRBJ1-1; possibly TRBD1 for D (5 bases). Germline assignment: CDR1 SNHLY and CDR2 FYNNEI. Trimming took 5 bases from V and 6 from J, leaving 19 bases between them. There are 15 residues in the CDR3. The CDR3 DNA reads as TGTGCCAGCAGTTACGTTCCGGATCCAGGGTCTGAAGCTTTCTTT. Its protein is CASSYVPDPGSEAFF.

CDR3: CASSRGPSTDTQYF. CDR3 nucleotide sequence: TGTGCCAGTTCGAGGGGCCCTAGCACAGATACGCAGTATTTT. The chain combines TRBV3-1 (or the pseudogene TRBV3-2) with TRBJ2-3, with D perhaps TRBD1 or TRBD2 (5 bases each). V was clipped by 9 bases and J by 0 bases, with 13 bases between them. The CDR3 covers 14 residues. Germline V lookup: CDR1 LGHDT, CDR2 YNNKEL (reference sequence).

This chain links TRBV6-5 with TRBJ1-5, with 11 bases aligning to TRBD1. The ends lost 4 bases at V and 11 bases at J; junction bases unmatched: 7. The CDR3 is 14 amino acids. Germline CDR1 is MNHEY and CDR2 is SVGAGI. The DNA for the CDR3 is TGTGCCAGCAGTTCCCGGACAGGGGGCAAGGCCCAGCATTTT. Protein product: CASSSRTGGKAQHF.

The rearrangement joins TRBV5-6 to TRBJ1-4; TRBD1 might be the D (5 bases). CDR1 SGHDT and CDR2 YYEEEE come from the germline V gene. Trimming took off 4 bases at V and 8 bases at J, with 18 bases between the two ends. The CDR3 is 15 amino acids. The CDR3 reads CASSPLGVGGEKLFF. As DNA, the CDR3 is TGTGCCAGCAGCCCCCTAGGAGTGGGGGGAGAAAAACTGTTTTTT.

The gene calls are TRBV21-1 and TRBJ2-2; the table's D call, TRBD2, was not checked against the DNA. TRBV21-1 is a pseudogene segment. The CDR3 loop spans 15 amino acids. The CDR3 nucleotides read TGTGCCAGCAGCAAGAAGAGCGGGAGAACCGGGGAGCTGTTTTTT. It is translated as CASSKKSGRTGELFF.

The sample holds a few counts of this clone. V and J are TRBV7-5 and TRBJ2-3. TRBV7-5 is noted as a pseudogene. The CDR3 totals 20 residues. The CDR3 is CARSLVESGAGREGTDTQYF. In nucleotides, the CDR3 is TGTGCCAGAAGCTTAGTTGAGTCCGGGGCAGGTAGAGAAGGCACAGATACGCAGTATTTT.

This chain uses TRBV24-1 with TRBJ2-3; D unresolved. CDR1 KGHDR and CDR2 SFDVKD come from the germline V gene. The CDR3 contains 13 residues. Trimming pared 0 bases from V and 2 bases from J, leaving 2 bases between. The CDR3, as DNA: TGTGCCACCAGTGATTTGATCACAGATACGCAGTATTTT. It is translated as CATSDLITDTQYF.

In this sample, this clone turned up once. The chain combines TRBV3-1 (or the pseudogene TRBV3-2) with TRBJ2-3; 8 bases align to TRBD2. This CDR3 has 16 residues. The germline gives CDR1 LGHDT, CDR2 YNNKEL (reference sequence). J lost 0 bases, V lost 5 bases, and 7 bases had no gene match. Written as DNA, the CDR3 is TGTGCCAGCAGCACCTGGACTAGCTCTAGCACAGATACGCAGTATTTT. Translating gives CASSTWTSSSTDTQYF.

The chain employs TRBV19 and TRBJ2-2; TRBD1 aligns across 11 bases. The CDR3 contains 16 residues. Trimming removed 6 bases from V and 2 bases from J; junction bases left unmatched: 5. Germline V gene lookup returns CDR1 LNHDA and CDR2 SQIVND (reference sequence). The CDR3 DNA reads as TGTGCCAGTAGGGGACAGGGGGTCGTTAACACCGGGGAGCTGTTTTTT. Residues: CASRGQGVVNTGELFF. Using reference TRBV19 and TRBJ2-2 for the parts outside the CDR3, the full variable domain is DGGITQSPKYLFRKEGQNVTLSCEQNLNHDAMYWYRQDPGQGLRLIYYSQIVNDFQKGDIAEGYSVSREKKESFPLTVTSAQKNPTAFYLCASRGQGVVNTGELFFGEGSRLTVL.

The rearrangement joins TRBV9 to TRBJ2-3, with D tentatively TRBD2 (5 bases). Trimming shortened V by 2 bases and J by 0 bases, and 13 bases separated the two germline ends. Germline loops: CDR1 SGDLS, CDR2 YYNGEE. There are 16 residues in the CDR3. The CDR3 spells CASSVSAAASTDTQYF. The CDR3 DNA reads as TGTGCCAGCAGCGTCTCAGCGGCTGCTAGCACAGATACGCAGTATTTT.